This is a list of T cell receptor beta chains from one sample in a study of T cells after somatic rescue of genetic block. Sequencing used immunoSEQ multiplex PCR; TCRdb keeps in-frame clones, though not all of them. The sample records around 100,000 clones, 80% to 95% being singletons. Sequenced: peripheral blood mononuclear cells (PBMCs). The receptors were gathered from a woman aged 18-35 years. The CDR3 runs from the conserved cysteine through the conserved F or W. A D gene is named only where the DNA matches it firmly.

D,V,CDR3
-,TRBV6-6,CASTRGRSNQPQHF
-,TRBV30,CAWRGASEAFF
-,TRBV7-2,CASSLLPRGEQYF
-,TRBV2,CASSLGVTEAFF
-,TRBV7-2,CASSLDGGPQETQYF
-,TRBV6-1,CASSEGSGGNQPQHF
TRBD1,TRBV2,CASSAQGGGDTIYF
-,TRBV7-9,CASSLATGGAEKLFF
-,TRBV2,CASTPDNPNTEAFF
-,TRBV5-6,CASSLARRTMNTEAFF
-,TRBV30,CAWSTRPASTKEQYF
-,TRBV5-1,CASSFGTPHEKLFF
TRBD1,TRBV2,CASSGQGASGNTIYF
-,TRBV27,CASSFGGSRGDTEAFF
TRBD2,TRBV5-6,CASSMPSGGFYEQYF
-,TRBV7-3,CASGTHSTDTQYF
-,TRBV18,CASSPGVAGNNQPQHF
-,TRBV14,CASSQDNFSCRSYYGYTF
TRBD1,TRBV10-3,CAISDGTGAYEQYF
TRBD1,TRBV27,CASSRLRTGRTGELFF
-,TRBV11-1,CASSTARYTEAFF
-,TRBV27,CASSLRVTAAHNEQFF